Listed below are T cell receptor beta chains from one sample, sequenced in a study of PD-L1 blockade in urothelial cancer. TCRdb's table, derived via immunoSEQ multiplex PCR, lists solely in-frame clones and lacks some. This sample yields tens of thousands of clones, of which about 90% are seen a single time; 15% to 20% belongs to the top ten. This specimen was PBMCs, taken around atezolizumab (anti-PD-L1) treatment. These TCRs come from a man in his 60s with urothelial cancer. The CDR3 runs from the conserved cysteine through the conserved F or W. The order of the fields is clone size, V gene, J gene, D gene, CDR3 DNA, CDR3 protein. The D gene is left open where the match is weak. Size is omitted from some rows. Given values are once, few, many or a class for expanded clones.

once,TRBV15,TRBJ2-1,TRBD2,TGTGCCACCAGGGGGGGGGAGGGTTCCTACAATGAGCAGTTCTTC,CATRGGEGSYNEQFF
.,TRBV27,TRBJ1-3,.,TGTGCCAGCAGCCGAGCAGGGGCAGGAAACACCATATATTTT,CASSRAGAGNTIYF
.,TRBV5-1,TRBJ2-3,TRBD2,TGCGCCAGCAGCTGGCTTGGCGGGGGAGGCACAGATACGCAGTATTTT,CASSWLGGGGTDTQYF
.,TRBV2,TRBJ2-1,TRBD2,TGTGCCAGCAGCCGACTAGCGGGCTCCTACAATGAGCAGTTCTTC,CASSRLAGSYNEQFF
.,TRBV7-6,TRBJ1-3,TRBD1,TGTGCCAGCAGCCAGCCCCTGCGGACAGGGGGAAACACCATATATTTT,CASSQPLRTGGNTIYF
.,TRBV27,TRBJ1-2,.,TGTGCCAGCAGTGGGAGACGGACCAACTATGGCTACACCTTC,CASSGRRTNYGYTF
.,TRBV2,TRBJ1-1,TRBD1,TGTGCCAGCAGTGAAGGACAGGGGGCGGGAGGTACTGAAGCTTTCTTT,CASSEGQGAGGTEAFF
.,TRBV7-8,TRBJ2-1,.,TGTGCCAGCAGCTTTTGGGTCACGGAGGGTGAGCAGTTCTTC,CASSFWVTEGEQFF
.,TRBV6-1,TRBJ2-7,TRBD1,TGTGCCAGCAGTATCGTCCGGGACAGCCACGAGCAGTACTTC,CASSIVRDSHEQYF
.,TRBV29-1,TRBJ2-7,.,TGCAGCGTAGCCTCAGGGTATCGGCCCTACGAGCAGTACTTC,CSVASGYRPYEQYF
.,TRBV4-1,TRBJ2-3,TRBD1,TGCGCCAGCAGCCGAACAGGGGGTGGGAGCACAGATACGCAGTATTTT,CASSRTGGGSTDTQYF
.,TRBV4-1,TRBJ2-2,TRBD2,TGCGCCAGCAGCCAAGAGGCTAGCGGGGGCGGTACCGGGGAGCTGTTTTTT,CASSQEASGGGTGELFF
few,TRBV19,TRBJ2-7,.,TGTGCCAGTAGTATGGGCGCAACCTCCTACGAGCAGTACTTC,CASSMGATSYEQYF